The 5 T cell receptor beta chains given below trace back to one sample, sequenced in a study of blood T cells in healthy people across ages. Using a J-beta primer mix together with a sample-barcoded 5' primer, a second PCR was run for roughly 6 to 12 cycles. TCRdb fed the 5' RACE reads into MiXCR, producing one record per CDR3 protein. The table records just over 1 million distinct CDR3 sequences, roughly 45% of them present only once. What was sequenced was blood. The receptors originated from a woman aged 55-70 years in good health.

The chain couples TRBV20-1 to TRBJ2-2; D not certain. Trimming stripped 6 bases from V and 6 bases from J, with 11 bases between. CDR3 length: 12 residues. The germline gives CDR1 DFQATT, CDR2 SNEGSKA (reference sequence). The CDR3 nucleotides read TGCAGTGCCAAATTCGGTCCCGGGGAGCTGTTTTTT. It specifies CSAKFGPGELFF.

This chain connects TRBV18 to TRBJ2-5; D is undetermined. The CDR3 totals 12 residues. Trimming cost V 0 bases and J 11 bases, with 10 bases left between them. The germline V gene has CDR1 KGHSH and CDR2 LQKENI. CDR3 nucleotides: TGTGCCAGCTCACCACCGCTCGGTGAGCAGTACTTC. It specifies CASSPPLGEQYF.

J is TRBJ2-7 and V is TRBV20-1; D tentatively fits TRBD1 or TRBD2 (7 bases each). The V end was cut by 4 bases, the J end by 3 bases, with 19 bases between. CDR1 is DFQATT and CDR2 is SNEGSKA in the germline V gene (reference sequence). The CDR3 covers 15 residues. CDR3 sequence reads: CSATTGEGTHYEQYF. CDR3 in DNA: TGCAGTGCTACCACAGGGGAGGGAACTCACTACGAGCAGTACTTC.

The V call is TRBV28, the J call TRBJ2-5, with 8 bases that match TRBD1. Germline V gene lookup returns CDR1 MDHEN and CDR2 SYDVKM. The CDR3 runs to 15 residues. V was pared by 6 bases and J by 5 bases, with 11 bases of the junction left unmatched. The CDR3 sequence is CASRGDGTGGETQYF. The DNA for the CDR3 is TGTGCCAGCAGGGGGGATGGGACAGGAGGCGAGACCCAGTACTTC.

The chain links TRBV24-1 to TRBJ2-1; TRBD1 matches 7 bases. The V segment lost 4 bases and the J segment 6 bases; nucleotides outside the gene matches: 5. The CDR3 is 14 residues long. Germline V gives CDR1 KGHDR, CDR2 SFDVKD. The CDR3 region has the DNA TGTGCCACCAGTGAAAGGGACAGCCGCAATGAGCAGTTCTTC. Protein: CATSERDSRNEQFF.